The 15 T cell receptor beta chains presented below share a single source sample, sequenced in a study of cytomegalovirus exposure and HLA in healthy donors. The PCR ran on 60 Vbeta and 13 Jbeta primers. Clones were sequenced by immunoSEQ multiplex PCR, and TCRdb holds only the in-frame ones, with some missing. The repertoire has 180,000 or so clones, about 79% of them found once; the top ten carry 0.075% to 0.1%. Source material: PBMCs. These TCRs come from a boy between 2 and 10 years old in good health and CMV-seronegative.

The CDR3 region has the DNA TGCGCCAGCAGCCTCTCTTTGCGGGGGAGCTACGAGCAGTACTTC. Amino acid sequence: CASSLSLRGSYEQYF. The V call is TRBV4-3, the J call TRBJ2-7; 7 bases are a match to TRBD2. Losses at the gene ends were 4 bases for V and 3 bases for J; bases not matched to a gene: 9. The CDR3 length is 15 residues. CDR1 LGHNA and CDR2 YSLEER come from the germline V gene.

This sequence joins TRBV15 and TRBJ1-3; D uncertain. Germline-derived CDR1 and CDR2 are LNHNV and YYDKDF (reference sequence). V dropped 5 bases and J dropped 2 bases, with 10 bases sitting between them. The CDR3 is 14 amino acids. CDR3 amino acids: CATSHEIAGNTIYF. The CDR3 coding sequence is TGTGCCACCAGCCACGAGATAGCTGGAAACACCATATATTTT.

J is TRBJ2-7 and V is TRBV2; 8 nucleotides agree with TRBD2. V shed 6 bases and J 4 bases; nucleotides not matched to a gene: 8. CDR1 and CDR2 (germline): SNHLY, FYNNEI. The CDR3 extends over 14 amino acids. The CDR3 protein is CASSVSGLAYEQYF. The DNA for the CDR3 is TGTGCCAGCAGCGTCTCCGGACTAGCATACGAGCAGTACTTC.

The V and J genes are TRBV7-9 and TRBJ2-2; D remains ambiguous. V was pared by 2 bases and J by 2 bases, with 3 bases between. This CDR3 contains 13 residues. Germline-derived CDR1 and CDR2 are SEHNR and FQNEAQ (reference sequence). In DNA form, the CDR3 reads TGTGCCAGCAGCTTAATAAACACCGGGGAGCTGTTTTTT. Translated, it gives CASSLINTGELFF.

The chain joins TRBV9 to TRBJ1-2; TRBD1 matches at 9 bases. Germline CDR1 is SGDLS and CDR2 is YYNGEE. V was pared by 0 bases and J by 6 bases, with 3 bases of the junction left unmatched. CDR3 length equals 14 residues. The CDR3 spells CASSVAQGANGYTF. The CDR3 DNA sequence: TGTGCCAGCAGCGTAGCACAGGGGGCAAATGGCTACACCTTC.

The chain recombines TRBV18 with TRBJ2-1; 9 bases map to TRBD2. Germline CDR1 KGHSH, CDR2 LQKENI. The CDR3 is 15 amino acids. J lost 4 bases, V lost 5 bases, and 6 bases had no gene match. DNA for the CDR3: TGTGCCAGCTCAAGGCTAGCGGGGACGTACAATGAGCAGTTCTTC. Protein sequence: CASSRLAGTYNEQFF.

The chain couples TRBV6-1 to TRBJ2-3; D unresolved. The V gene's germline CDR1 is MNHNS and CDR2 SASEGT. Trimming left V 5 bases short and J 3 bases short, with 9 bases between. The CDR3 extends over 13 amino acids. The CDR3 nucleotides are TGTGCCAGCAGTTCTCGAACTACAGATACGCAGTATTTT. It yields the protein CASSSRTTDTQYF.

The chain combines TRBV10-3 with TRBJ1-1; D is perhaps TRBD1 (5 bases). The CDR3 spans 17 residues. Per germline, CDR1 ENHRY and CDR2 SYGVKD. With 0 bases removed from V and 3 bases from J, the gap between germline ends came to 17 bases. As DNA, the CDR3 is TGTGCCATCAGTGAGTCTGGGCAGGGAACATACTACACTGAAGCTTTCTTT. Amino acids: CAISESGQGTYYTEAFF.

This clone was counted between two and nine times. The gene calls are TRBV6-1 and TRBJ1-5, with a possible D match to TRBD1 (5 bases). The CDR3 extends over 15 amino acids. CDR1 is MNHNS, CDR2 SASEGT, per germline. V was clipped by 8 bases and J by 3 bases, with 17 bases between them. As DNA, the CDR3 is TGTGCCAGCTCCTCTCAGGGTGGCCACAATCAGCCCCAGCATTTT. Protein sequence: CASSSQGGHNQPQHF.

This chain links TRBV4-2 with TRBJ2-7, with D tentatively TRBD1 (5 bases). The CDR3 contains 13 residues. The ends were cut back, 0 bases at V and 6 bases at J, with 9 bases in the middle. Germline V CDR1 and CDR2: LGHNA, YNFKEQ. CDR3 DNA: TGTGCCAGCAGCCAAGAAGGAAGGGGCGAGCAGTACTTC. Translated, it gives CASSQEGRGEQYF.

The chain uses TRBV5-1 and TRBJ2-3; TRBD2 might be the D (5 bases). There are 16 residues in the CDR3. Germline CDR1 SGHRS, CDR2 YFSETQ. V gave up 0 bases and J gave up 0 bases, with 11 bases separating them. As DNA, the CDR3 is TGCGCCAGCAGCTTGGCAACCGCGGGTAGCACAGATACGCAGTATTTT. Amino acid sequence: CASSLATAGSTDTQYF.

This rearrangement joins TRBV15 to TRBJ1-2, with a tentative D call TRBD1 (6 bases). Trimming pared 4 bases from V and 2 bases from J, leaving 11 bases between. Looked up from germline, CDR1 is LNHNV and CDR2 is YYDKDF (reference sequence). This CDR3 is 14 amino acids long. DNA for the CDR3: TGTGCCACCAGCAAAAAGGACAGAAACTATGGCTACACCTTC. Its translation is CATSKKDRNYGYTF.

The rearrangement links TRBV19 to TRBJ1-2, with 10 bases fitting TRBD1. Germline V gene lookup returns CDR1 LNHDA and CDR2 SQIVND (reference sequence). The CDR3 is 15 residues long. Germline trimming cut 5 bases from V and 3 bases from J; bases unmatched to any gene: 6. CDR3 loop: CASSAPGQGHYGYTF. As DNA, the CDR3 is TGTGCCAGTAGTGCCCCGGGACAGGGGCACTATGGCTACACCTTC.

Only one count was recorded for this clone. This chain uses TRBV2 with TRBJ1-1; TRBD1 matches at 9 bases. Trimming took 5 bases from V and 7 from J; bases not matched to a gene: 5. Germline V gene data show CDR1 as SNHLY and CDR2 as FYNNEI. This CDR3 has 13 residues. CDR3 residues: CASSNRGQGEAFF. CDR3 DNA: TGTGCCAGCAGTAACAGGGGGCAGGGTGAAGCTTTCTTT.

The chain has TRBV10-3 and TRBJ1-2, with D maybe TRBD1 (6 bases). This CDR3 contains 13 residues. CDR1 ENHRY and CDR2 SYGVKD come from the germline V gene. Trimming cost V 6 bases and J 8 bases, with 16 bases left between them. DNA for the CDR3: TGTGCCATCAGGGACAGTCGGAGTGGCGGCTACACCTTC. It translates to CAIRDSRSGGYTF.